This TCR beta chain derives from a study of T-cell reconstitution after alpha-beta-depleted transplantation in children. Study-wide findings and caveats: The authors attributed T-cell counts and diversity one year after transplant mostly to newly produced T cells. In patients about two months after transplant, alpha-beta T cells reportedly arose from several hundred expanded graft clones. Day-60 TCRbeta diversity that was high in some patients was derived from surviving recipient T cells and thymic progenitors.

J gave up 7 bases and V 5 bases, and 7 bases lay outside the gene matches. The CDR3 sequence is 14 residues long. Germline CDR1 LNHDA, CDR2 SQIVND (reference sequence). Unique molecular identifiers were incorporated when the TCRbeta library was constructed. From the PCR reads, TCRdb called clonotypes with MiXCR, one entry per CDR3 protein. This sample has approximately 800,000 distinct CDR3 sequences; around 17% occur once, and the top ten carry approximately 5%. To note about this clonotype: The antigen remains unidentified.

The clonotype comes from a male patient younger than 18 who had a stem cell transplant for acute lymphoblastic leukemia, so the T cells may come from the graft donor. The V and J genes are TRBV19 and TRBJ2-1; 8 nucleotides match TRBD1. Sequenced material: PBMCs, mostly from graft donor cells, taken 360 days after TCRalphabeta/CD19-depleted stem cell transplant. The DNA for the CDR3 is TGTGCCAGTAGTTTAAGGACAGGGTCTAATGAGCAGTTCTTC. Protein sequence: CASSLRTGSNEQFF.